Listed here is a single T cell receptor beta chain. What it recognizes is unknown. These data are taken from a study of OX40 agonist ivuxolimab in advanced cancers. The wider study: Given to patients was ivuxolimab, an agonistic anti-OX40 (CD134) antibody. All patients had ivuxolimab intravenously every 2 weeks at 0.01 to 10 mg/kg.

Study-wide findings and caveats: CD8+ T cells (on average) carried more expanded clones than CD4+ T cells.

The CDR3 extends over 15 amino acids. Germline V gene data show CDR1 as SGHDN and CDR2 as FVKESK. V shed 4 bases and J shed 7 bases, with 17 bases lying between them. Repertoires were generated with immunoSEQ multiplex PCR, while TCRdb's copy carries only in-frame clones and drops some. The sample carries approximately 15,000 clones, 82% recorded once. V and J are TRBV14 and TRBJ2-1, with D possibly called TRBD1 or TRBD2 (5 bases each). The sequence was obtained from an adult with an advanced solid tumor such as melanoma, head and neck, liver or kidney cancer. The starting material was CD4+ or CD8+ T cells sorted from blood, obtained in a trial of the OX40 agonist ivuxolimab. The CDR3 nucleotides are TGTGCCAGCAGCCCGTCCACGGGGCGGGTTAATGAGCAGTTCTTC. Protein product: CASSPSTGRVNEQFF.